This T cell receptor beta chain was sequenced for a study of naive and memory T cell subsets. The library had UMIs added by 3' ligation of an oligonucleotide to TCR cDNA. RNA was extracted from roughly 2.5 ml of whole blood of healthy adults. Amplification of ligated cDNA took four PCR rounds with SP2 and nested alpha and beta constant primers. Alpha and beta constant region primers primed reverse transcription for blood and skin samples. Using its own MiXCR run on the 5' RACE reads, TCRdb lists one record per CDR3 protein. The table lists around 56,000 distinct CDR3 sequences, around 8% of them singletons. V dropped 5 bases and J dropped 1; count of bases not matched to a gene: 8. Germline CDR1 MNHEY, CDR2 SVGEGT. There are 15 residues in the CDR3.

The receptor was isolated from a female donor in good health. The genes are TRBV6-2 or TRBV6-3 and TRBJ2-7; 7 bases map to TRBD1. The CDR3 nucleotides are TGTGCCAGCAGTCGACAGGGCTCCAGGTCCTACGAGCAGTACTTC. Its protein product is CASSRQGSRSYEQYF.